This entry lists 14 T cell receptor beta chains sequenced from one sample in a study of CD8+ T cells in alopecia areata. Treatment in this sample: oral pan-JAK inhibitor, 5-10 mg twice daily. As the sequencing template, cDNA was produced by extracting RNA and reverse transcribing it. The assay was immunoSEQ multiplex PCR, and TCRdb's table has in-frame clones only and misses some. The table shows 150,000 to 250,000 clones, with nearly 60% occurring only once. This sample comprised CD4+ T cells sorted from blood, obtained at week 24, from a patient treated with tofacitinib. The receptor source for this set is a human donor with alopecia areata.

The chain is built from TRBV5-4 and TRBJ2-5; 7 bases align to TRBD2. V lost 3 bases, J lost 7 bases, and 15 bases stayed unmatched. The CDR3 consists of 16 residues. Germline CDR1 reads SGHNT; CDR2 reads YYREEE (reference sequence). The CDR3 is CASSSAEGRAGGTQYF. CDR3 nucleotides: TGTGCCAGCAGCTCGGCCGAGGGGAGGGCCGGGGGGACCCAGTACTTC.

This chain links TRBV15 with TRBJ2-1; D might be TRBD1 or TRBD2, each matching 5 bases. Germline values: CDR1 LNHNV, CDR2 YYDKDF (reference sequence). V lost 5 bases and J 5 bases, leaving 16 bases between the germline ends. This CDR3 contains 15 residues. CDR3 residues: CATSRGLLGHNEQFF. The CDR3, as DNA: TGTGCCACCAGCCGCGGGCTGCTGGGGCACAATGAGCAGTTCTTC.

This rearrangement joins TRBV30 to TRBJ1-2; D perhaps matches TRBD1 (5 bases). Germline loops: CDR1 GTSNPN, CDR2 SVGIG (reference sequence). This CDR3 is built from 11 residues. The V and J ends lost 4 bases and 7 bases respectively, with 10 bases between them. The CDR3 nucleotides are TGTGCCTGGACAGGGTATTCTGGCTACACCTTC. It translates to CAWTGYSGYTF.

CDR3 amino acids: CASSTGQGGYGYTF. For the CDR3, the DNA is TGTGCCAGTAGTACGGGACAGGGAGGCTATGGCTACACCTTC. The V call is TRBV19, the J call TRBJ1-2; TRBD1 matches 9 bases. The germline V gene encodes CDR1 LNHDA and CDR2 SQIVND (reference sequence). CDR3 length: 14 residues. Trimming took 4 bases from V and 4 from J; bases not matched to a gene: 4.

The chain combines TRBV28 with TRBJ1-1; TRBD1 agrees at 8 bases. The CDR3 totals 16 residues. Trimming removed 6 bases from V and 1 base from J; junction bases left unmatched: 10. Per the germline V gene, CDR1 is MDHEN and CDR2 is SYDVKM. CDR3 region: CASRPPPGQGNTEAFF. DNA for the CDR3: TGTGCCAGCAGGCCTCCACCCGGACAGGGGAACACTGAAGCTTTCTTT.

The chain joins TRBV5-1 to TRBJ2-1; 8 bases map to TRBD2. In germline, CDR1 is SGHRS, CDR2 YFSETQ. V trimming: 1 base; J trimming: 2 bases; junction bases outside the gene matches: 2. CDR3 length equals 15 residues. Written as DNA, the CDR3 is TGCGCCAGCAGCTTGAATAGCGGGGCCTACAATGAGCAGTTCTTC. It encodes CASSLNSGAYNEQFF.

The chain has TRBV5-6 and TRBJ2-7; D not certain. This CDR3 is built from 16 residues. V lost 2 bases and J lost 2, with 17 bases in between. Germline CDR1 and CDR2: SGHDT and YYEEEE. CDR3 sequence: CASSFRGLGRTYEQYF. The CDR3, as DNA: TGTGCCAGCAGCTTTCGCGGATTGGGTAGGACCTACGAGCAGTACTTC.

This clone occurred a few times. CDR3 residues: CASSLEMETQYF. Here the CDR3 DNA reads TGTGCCAGCAGCTTAGAGATGGAGACCCAGTACTTC. The V gene is TRBV11-2, the J gene TRBJ2-5, with D unresolved. This CDR3 comprises 12 residues. The V end lost 0 bases, the J end lost 5 bases, and 4 bases lay between the germline ends. Germline assignment: CDR1 SGHAT and CDR2 FQNNGV. The whole variable domain, remainder taken from reference TRBV11-2 and TRBJ2-5, is EAGVAQSPRYKIIEKRQSVAFWCNPISGHATLYWYQQILGQGPKLLIQFQNNGVVDDSQLPKDRFSAERLKGVDSTLKIQPAKLEDSAVYLCASSLEMETQYFGPGTRLLVL.

The chain employs TRBV4-1 and TRBJ2-1; TRBD2 matches at 7 bases. The J segment lost 1 base and the V segment lost 1 base, leaving 10 bases of the junction unmatched. The CDR3 consists of 18 residues. Germline values: CDR1 MGHRA, CDR2 YSYEKL. CDR3 residues: CASSQVPHWRGSYNEQFF. The CDR3 DNA sequence: TGCGCCAGCAGCCAAGTCCCTCACTGGCGGGGGTCCTACAATGAGCAGTTCTTC.

The rearrangement links TRBV27 to TRBJ2-5; the match to TRBD2 covers 12 bases. There are 16 residues in the CDR3. Trimming took 5 bases from V and 1 from J; bases not matched to a gene: 5. CDR1 MNHEY and CDR2 SMNVEV come from the germline V gene (reference sequence). CDR3 protein: CASSRTSGGTQETQYF. For the CDR3, the DNA is TGTGCCAGCAGTCGCACTAGCGGGGGGACCCAAGAGACCCAGTACTTC.

The V and J genes are TRBV7-9 and TRBJ2-1, with no clear D. Germline V gene sequence: CDR1 SEHNR, CDR2 FQNEAQ (reference sequence). Trimming took 4 bases from V and 6 from J, leaving 7 bases between them. CDR3 length equals 12 residues. As DNA, the CDR3 is TGTGCCAGCAGCTCCGGTTCCAATGAGCAGTTCTTC. This sequence encodes CASSSGSNEQFF.

The chain carries TRBV5-1 and TRBJ1-4; D gene ambiguous. V was trimmed by 3 bases and J by 5 bases, leaving 14 bases between them. The CDR3 extends over 15 amino acids. Germline CDR1 and CDR2: SGHRS and YFSETQ. DNA of the CDR3: TGCGCCAGCAGCTCCCGTGGCGGGGTAAATGAAAAACTGTTTTTT. Translating gives CASSSRGGVNEKLFF.

This clone was detected only a few times. This chain uses TRBV7-9 with TRBJ1-2; 7 nucleotides agree with TRBD1. J gave up 8 bases and V 5 bases, and 8 bases lay outside the gene matches. Germline V gene data show CDR1 as SEHNR and CDR2 as FQNEAQ (reference sequence). The CDR3 consists of 13 residues. The CDR3 nucleotides are TGTGCCAGCAGCCAAGACAGGGTGGAGGGCTACACCTTC. Its translation is CASSQDRVEGYTF.

V and J are TRBV5-1 and TRBJ2-2; 7 bases match TRBD2. V shed 0 bases and J 6 bases; nucleotides not matched to a gene: 11. The CDR3 has 17 amino acids. Germline V gives CDR1 SGHRS, CDR2 YFSETQ. The CDR3 sequence: CASSLEVGASGSGELFF. CDR3 nucleotides: TGCGCCAGCAGCTTGGAAGTCGGTGCTAGCGGATCCGGGGAGCTGTTTTTT. Using reference TRBV5-1 and TRBJ2-2 for the parts outside the CDR3, the full variable domain is KAGVTQTPRYLIKTRGQQVTLSCSPISGHRSVSWYQQTPGQGLQFLFEYFSETQRNKGNFPGRFSGRQFSNSRSEMNVSTLELGDSALYLCASSLEVGASGSGELFFGEGSRLTVL.